These 25 T cell receptor beta chains originate from one sample sequenced in a study of shared clonotypes between healthy human individuals. Profiled with immunoSEQ multiplex PCR; TCRdb holds only in-frame clones, not every one. The sample has a few million clones; 85% to 95% are singletons. Sequenced sample: naive CD4+ T cells from PBMCs. Subset indicated: CD45RA+ positively selected. These receptors were obtained from a man between 18 and 29 years old in good health. Some clones in this sample may be carry-over from other donors' samples.

The V gene is TRBV18, the J gene TRBJ2-7; 8 nucleotides agree with TRBD2. J was trimmed by 2 bases and V by 3 bases; bases with no gene match: 3. CDR3 length: 14 amino acids. CDR1 is KGHSH and CDR2 is LQKENI in the germline V gene. DNA of the CDR3: TGTGCCAGCTCACCTAGCGGGAACCCCTACGAGCAGTACTTC. Translation: CASSPSGNPYEQYF.

The gene calls are TRBV7-8 and TRBJ2-7; D gene ambiguous. The germline V gene has CDR1 SGHVS and CDR2 FQNEAQ. The CDR3 length is 14 residues. Between the trimmed V and J ends, which lost 5 bases and 8 bases, there was a span of 19 bases. CDR3 amino acids: CASSPPGTSTKQYF. CDR3 bases: TGTGCCAGCAGCCCCCCAGGCACTTCTACGAAGCAGTACTTC.

The V gene is TRBV29-1, the J gene TRBJ2-3; D possibly matches TRBD1 or TRBD2 (6 bases each). Trimming took off 8 bases at V and 4 bases at J, with 19 bases between the two ends. Germline values: CDR1 SQVTM, CDR2 ANQGSEA. The CDR3 length is 14 residues. CDR3 sequence (DNA): TGCAGCACCCGAGGGGGGTTGGTGGCAGATACGCAGTATTTT. Translating gives CSTRGGLVADTQYF.

This chain uses TRBV7-9 with TRBJ2-1, with 10 nucleotides matching TRBD2. V lost 4 bases and J lost 1; bases outside the gene matches: 1. The CDR3 has 15 residues. Germline V gene sequence: CDR1 SEHNR, CDR2 FQNEAQ (reference sequence). CDR3 sequence (DNA): TGTGCCAGCAGCTGGACTAGCGGATCCTACAATGAGCAGTTCTTC. Amino acid sequence: CASSWTSGSYNEQFF.

This clone was seen only once. V and J are TRBV7-8 and TRBJ2-2; D gene uncertain. The germline V gene has CDR1 SGHVS and CDR2 FQNEAQ. The V and J ends lost 1 base and 0 bases respectively, with 9 bases between them. The CDR3 extends over 16 amino acids. The CDR3 DNA is TGTGCCAGCAGCTTAGAGGCCCGTACGAACACCGGGGAGCTGTTTTTT. This translates into CASSLEARTNTGELFF.

V and J are TRBV30 and TRBJ2-7, with D uncertain. This CDR3 is built from 12 residues. Trimming removed 6 bases at V and 0 bases at J, with 9 bases between. Germline V gene data show CDR1 as GTSNPN and CDR2 as SVGIG (reference sequence). This CDR3 reads CACTRSSYEQYF. As DNA, the CDR3 is TGTGCCTGTACCAGGAGCTCCTACGAGCAGTACTTC.

The chain couples TRBV5-6 to TRBJ2-5, with D hard to call. Trimming cost V 5 bases and J 4 bases, with 12 bases left between them. CDR1 is SGHDT, CDR2 YYEEEE, per germline. The CDR3 is 13 residues long. CDR3 coding DNA: TGTGCCAGCAGTTCCCTTCGGTCAGAGACCCAGTACTTC. This sequence encodes CASSSLRSETQYF.

This sequence joins TRBV28 and TRBJ2-1; 8 nucleotides line up with TRBD2. The CDR3 runs 16 residues. Germline assignment: CDR1 MDHEN and CDR2 SYDVKM. Germline trimming cut 5 bases from V and 2 bases from J; bases unmatched to any gene: 8. CDR3 coding DNA: TGTGCCAGCAGTACCCGAAGCGGGAGCACCTACAATGAGCAGTTCTTC. This codes for CASSTRSGSTYNEQFF.

The V gene is TRBV5-4, the J gene TRBJ1-1, with D maybe TRBD1 (5 bases). The CDR3 is 15 residues long. Germline loops: CDR1 SGHNT, CDR2 YYREEE (reference sequence). V was trimmed by 4 bases and J by 3 bases, leaving 16 bases between them. CDR3 DNA sequence: TGTGCCAGCAGCCACCCCTTCGGGGGGGACACTGAAGCTTTCTTT. It specifies CASSHPFGGDTEAFF.

The genes are TRBV28 and TRBJ2-1; the D gene is possibly TRBD1 (6 bases). This CDR3 spans 16 amino acids. Between the trimmed V and J ends, which lost 6 bases and 0 bases, there was a span of 15 bases. CDR1 is MDHEN, CDR2 SYDVKM, per germline. CDR3 sequence: CASSSAATGSYNEQFF. The CDR3 DNA follows: TGTGCCAGCAGCTCGGCCGCGACAGGCTCCTACAATGAGCAGTTCTTC.

This clone came up once. This rearrangement joins TRBV6-6 to TRBJ1-5, with D uncertain. Germline V CDR1 and CDR2: MNHNY, SVGAGI (reference sequence). CDR3 size: 15 residues. V lost 6 bases to trimming and J lost 3 bases, with 15 bases between them. The CDR3 loop is CASSAWLGDNQPQHF. The CDR3 coding sequence is TGTGCCAGCAGCGCTTGGTTGGGTGACAATCAGCCCCAGCATTTT.

The table lists this clone with a count of one. This chain joins TRBV29-1 and TRBJ1-2; D may be TRBD1 (5 bases). Germline CDR1 is SQVTM and CDR2 is ANQGSEA. Trimming removed 4 bases at V and 6 bases at J, with 21 bases between. The CDR3 is 15 residues long. The chain's CDR3 is CSVGVGDSWLDGYTF. CDR3 sequence (DNA): TGCAGCGTTGGGGTCGGGGACTCCTGGTTGGATGGCTACACCTTC.

The gene calls are TRBV4-2 and TRBJ1-2; D not certain. Trimming removed 0 bases at V and 3 bases at J, with 26 bases between. CDR1 is LGHNA, CDR2 YNFKEQ, per germline. The CDR3 consists of 20 residues. The chain's CDR3 is CASSQEGKDGFSDIDYGYTF. CDR3 bases: TGTGCCAGCAGCCAAGAGGGGAAGGACGGGTTTTCCGATATCGACTATGGCTACACCTTC.

This rearrangement joins TRBV11-3 to TRBJ2-3; unclear D gene. Trimming took 4 bases from V and 6 from J, leaving 8 bases between them. Looked up from germline, CDR1 is SGHNT and CDR2 is YENEEA. The CDR3 has 12 residues. The CDR3 reads CASSSDGDTQYF. CDR3 coding DNA: TGTGCCAGCAGCTCCGACGGGGATACGCAGTATTTT.

This clone was recorded only once. This chain uses TRBV5-6 with TRBJ1-4; TRBD1 might be the D (5 bases). The V end was cut by 2 bases, the J end by 6 bases, with 14 bases between. CDR1 and CDR2 (germline): SGHDT, YYEEEE. The CDR3 totals 15 residues. CDR3 sequence: CASSLRGALYEKLFF. The CDR3 DNA reads TGTGCCAGCAGCTTACGAGGGGCCCTTTATGAAAAACTGTTTTTT.

The chain employs TRBV5-1 and TRBJ2-3; 9 nucleotides line up with TRBD2. The junction had 7 bases not matched to a gene; V was cut back by 0 bases and J by 2 bases. This CDR3 has 17 residues. CDR1 is SGHRS and CDR2 is YFSETQ in the germline V gene. This CDR3 is CASSLGGGDSSTDTQYF. In DNA form, the CDR3 reads TGCGCCAGCAGCTTGGGCGGGGGGGACAGTTCCACAGATACGCAGTATTTT.

The chain couples TRBV4-3 to TRBJ2-3; D call uncertain. The germline V gene has CDR1 LGHNA and CDR2 YSLEER. The CDR3 loop spans 17 amino acids. Trimming pared 0 bases from V and 0 bases from J, leaving 13 bases between. This CDR3 is CASSQDWLTPSTDTQYF. DNA for the CDR3: TGCGCCAGCAGCCAAGATTGGCTGACACCTAGCACAGATACGCAGTATTTT.

The sample holds one count of this clone. The CDR3 region has the DNA TGTGCCAGCAGTTTCCGGGCCCTAGGGGCACACGCTGAAGCTTTCTTT. Protein sequence: CASSFRALGAHAEAFF. This sequence joins TRBV28 and TRBJ1-1; possible D gene TRBD1, 5 bases. Trimming cost V 3 bases and J 6 bases, with 20 bases left between them. Germline loops: CDR1 MDHEN, CDR2 SYDVKM. This CDR3 has 16 residues.

The gene calls are TRBV5-6 and TRBJ2-5; no clear D. The J call may be mistaken, given a closer DNA end match to TRBJ2-7. Per the germline V gene, CDR1 is SGHDT and CDR2 is YYEEEE. This CDR3 spans 14 amino acids. In nucleotides, the CDR3 is TGTGCCAGCAGTATGGTAGGCCAATCCTACGAGCAGTACTTC. It encodes CASSMVGQSYEQYF.

The chain is built from TRBV10-3 and TRBJ2-1; D remains unclear. V lost 8 bases to trimming and J lost 2 bases, with 10 bases between them. CDR3 length equals 13 residues. Germline assignment: CDR1 ENHRY and CDR2 SYGVKD. The CDR3 sequence: CAIGKETYNEQFF. Written as DNA, the CDR3 is TGTGCCATCGGGAAGGAGACCTACAATGAGCAGTTCTTC.

The chain has TRBV6-1 and TRBJ2-1, with 7 bases lining up with TRBD1. Germline CDR1 and CDR2: MNHNS and SASEGT. J lost 0 bases, V lost 8 bases, and 1 base had no gene match. The CDR3 has 13 amino acids. CDR3 sequence: CASRQGSYNEQFF. As DNA, the CDR3 is TGTGCCAGCCGACAGGGCTCCTACAATGAGCAGTTCTTC.

A single count supports this clone. The rearrangement uses TRBV29-1 and TRBJ2-7; the D gene is possibly TRBD1 (5 bases). The CDR3 is 13 residues long. Germline V lookup: CDR1 SQVTM, CDR2 ANQGSEA. V was shortened by 6 bases and J by 0 bases, with 12 bases between the two germline ends. The CDR3 spells CSVHADNSYEQYF. Written as DNA, the CDR3 is TGCAGCGTACACGCGGACAACTCCTACGAGCAGTACTTC.

Remarks on this clone: The same CDR3 also results from other DNA sequences found in this sample. This chain uses TRBV7-9 with TRBJ2-1; TRBD1 is a possible D gene (5 bases). This CDR3 is 13 amino acids long. V was cut by 3 bases and J by 4 bases, with 7 bases left in between. Germline loops: CDR1 SEHNR, CDR2 FQNEAQ (reference sequence). CDR3 sequence (DNA): TGTGCCAGCAGCTTGACAGCTTACAATGAGCAGTTCTTC. Amino acid sequence: CASSLTAYNEQFF.

The rearrangement joins TRBV5-1 to TRBJ2-1; no clear D. The CDR3 is 18 residues long. The V end was cut by 0 bases, the J end by 0 bases, with 16 bases between. Germline values: CDR1 SGHRS, CDR2 YFSETQ. CDR3 sequence (DNA): TGCGCCAGCAGCTTGGTCCCGCCGGGTTCCGGCTCCTACAATGAGCAGTTCTTC. Translated: CASSLVPPGSGSYNEQFF.

In the case of this clone: Germline is not matched at one junction end, which may reflect a read error. J is TRBJ2-1 and V is TRBV5-6; D call uncertain. Per the germline V gene, CDR1 is SGHDT and CDR2 is YYEEEE. There are 11 residues in the CDR3. The CDR3 is CASSLGTPLVF. In DNA form, the CDR3 reads TGTGCCAGCAGCTTGGGGACCCCCCTGGTCTTC.